The next 30 T cell receptor beta chains were all read from a single sample in a study of control samples from healthy donors and cancer patients (dated by TCRdb to the early 2020s). Libraries were constructed by the immunoSEQ multiplex PCR assay. TCRdb re-hosts the immuneACCESS table, in-frame sequences only. Its copies lack some clones; in the studies checked, an unresolved V gene accounts for under half of them, and the cause for the rest is not known. The sample table holds tens of thousands of clones, of which more than 70% were seen once. In total, the top ten clones hold 35% to 50% of the sample. Specimen: PBMCs. Every receptor here comes from a man in his fifties or sixties with head and neck cancer.

The chain joins TRBV7-9 to TRBJ1-2; 9 nucleotides line up with TRBD1. This CDR3 is built from 15 residues. The V gene's germline CDR1 is SEHNR and CDR2 FQNEAQ (reference sequence). J lost 2 bases, V lost 5 bases, and 6 bases had no gene match. The DNA of the CDR3 is TGTGCCAGCAGCCGAGGGACAGGGCAGAACTATGGCTACACCTTC. Protein product: CASSRGTGQNYGYTF.

The rearrangement joins TRBV7-9 to TRBJ2-2; 7 bases are shared with TRBD1. CDR1 and CDR2 from the germline V gene are SEHNR and FQNEAQ (reference sequence). The CDR3 runs 16 residues. J gave up 4 bases and V 5 bases, and 10 bases lay outside the gene matches. CDR3 residues: CASSPDRVRGTGELFF. CDR3 DNA: TGTGCCAGCAGCCCCGACAGGGTTCGGGGCACCGGGGAGCTGTTTTTT.

This clone appeared a single time. The chain links TRBV28 to TRBJ1-5, with D hard to call. CDR1 is MDHEN, CDR2 SYDVKM, per germline. This CDR3 comprises 17 residues. V dropped 7 bases and J dropped 2 bases, with 21 bases sitting between them. The CDR3 spells CASTSWVVRSRNQPQHF. The CDR3 nucleotides read TGTGCCAGCACCTCGTGGGTGGTCAGAAGTCGCAATCAGCCCCAGCATTTT.

The V and J genes are TRBV28 and TRBJ2-7, with 12 positions matching TRBD2. The CDR3 has 14 residues. CDR1 is MDHEN, CDR2 SYDVKM, per germline. The V gene end was trimmed by 8 bases and the J gene end by 3 bases; junction bases not matched to a gene: 5. CDR3 DNA: TGTGCCAGCGCCCGGACTAGCGGGATCTACGAGCAGTACTTC. This gives the protein CASARTSGIYEQYF.

The J gene is TRBJ1-2, the V gene TRBV6-6, with unresolved D. The CDR3 runs 15 residues. Germline CDR1 is MNHNY and CDR2 is SVGAGI (reference sequence). Trimming removed 6 bases at V and 4 bases at J, with 18 bases between. The CDR3 here is CASRTSATLGYGYTF. For the CDR3, the DNA is TGTGCCAGCAGAACCTCAGCCACCTTGGGCTATGGCTACACCTTC.

This sequence joins TRBV11-3 and TRBJ2-1; 8 bases map to TRBD2. V lost 5 bases and J lost 10; bases outside the gene matches: 10. Germline CDR1 reads SGHNT; CDR2 reads YENEEA. CDR3 length: 14 residues. The DNA for the CDR3 is TGTGCCAGCAGCATAATCGGGGGGGCCGGGGAGCAGTTCTTC. Protein product: CASSIIGGAGEQFF.

The rearrangement links TRBV19 to TRBJ2-6, with a tentative D call TRBD2 (6 bases). V was pared by 3 bases and J by 3 bases, with 9 bases between. The germline gives CDR1 LNHDA, CDR2 SQIVND (reference sequence). The CDR3 loop spans 15 amino acids. The CDR3 spells CASSMGGSGANVLTF. CDR3 sequence (DNA): TGTGCCAGTAGTATGGGGGGAAGTGGGGCCAACGTCCTGACTTTC.

This chain connects TRBV28 to TRBJ2-5; the D gene is possibly TRBD1 (6 bases). Trimming left V 3 bases short and J 3 bases short, with 14 bases between. CDR3 length equals 15 residues. CDR1 and CDR2 from the germline V gene are MDHEN and SYDVKM. The CDR3: CASSLYRAKEETQYF. The CDR3 region has the DNA TGTGCCAGCAGTTTGTACAGGGCCAAGGAAGAGACCCAGTACTTC.

This chain joins TRBV10-2 and TRBJ2-3; the D call may be TRBD1 or TRBD2 (7 bases each). This CDR3 has 13 residues. V dropped 8 bases and J dropped 1 base, with 10 bases sitting between them. CDR1 and CDR2 (germline): WSHSY, SAAADI. CDR3 DNA sequence: TGCGCCAGCGCAGGGGGGGGCACAGATACGCAGTATTTT. It codes for CASAGGGTDTQYF.

CDR3 amino acids: CASIRGSDRSNTIYF. In DNA, the CDR3 is TGTGCCAGCATTAGAGGGAGTGACCGGAGTAACACCATATATTTT. This chain uses TRBV2 with TRBJ1-3; D is uncertain. Germline CDR1 is SNHLY and CDR2 is FYNNEI. The V end lost 7 bases, the J end lost 7 bases, and 20 bases lay between the germline ends. The CDR3 spans 15 residues. The variable domain in full, completed from reference TRBV2 and TRBJ1-3, reads EPEVTQTPSHQVTQMGQEVILRCVPISNHLYFYWYRQILGQKVEFLVSFYNNEISEKSEIFDDQFSVERPDGSNFTLKIRSTKLEDSAMYFCASIRGSDRSNTIYFGEGSWLTVV.

This chain uses TRBV6-5 with TRBJ1-4; D gene uncertain. CDR1 and CDR2 from the germline V gene are MNHEY and SVGAGI. This CDR3 region has 14 residues. Trimming left V 4 bases short and J 8 bases short, with 14 bases between. The CDR3 DNA is TGTGCCAGCAGTTCCAGACCCAATGGGGAAAAACTGTTTTTT. This translates into CASSSRPNGEKLFF.

For the CDR3, the DNA is TGTGCCAGCAGCCAAGAATTCCGGACTAGCGGGAGGGAGAGCTCCTACAATGAGCAGTTCTTC. This sequence encodes CASSQEFRTSGRESSYNEQFF. V gene TRBV3-1 (or the pseudogene TRBV3-2) combines with J gene TRBJ2-1, with 15 positions matching TRBD2. CDR3 length equals 21 residues. CDR1 and CDR2 from the germline V gene are LGHDT and YNNKEL (reference sequence). The V gene end was trimmed by 0 bases and the J gene end by 0 bases; junction bases not matched to a gene: 9.

The chain links TRBV29-1 to TRBJ2-7; maybe TRBD1 (6 bases). CDR1 is SQVTM, CDR2 ANQGSEA, per germline. Between the trimmed V and J ends, which lost 5 bases and 2 bases, there was a span of 19 bases. The CDR3 has 15 residues. The CDR3 coding sequence is TGCAGCGTTCTAAAACTAGGGACAACTACCTACGAGCAGTACTTC. Translating gives CSVLKLGTTTYEQYF.

The chain employs TRBV5-6 and TRBJ1-1; D unresolved. Germline V gives CDR1 SGHDT, CDR2 YYEEEE. CDR3 length: 13 amino acids. V was shortened by 1 base and J by 4 bases, with 8 bases between the two germline ends. CDR3 sequence (DNA): TGTGCCAGCAGCTTGACGGGAGGCACTGAAGCTTTCTTT. Its translation: CASSLTGGTEAFF. Supplemented by reference TRBV5-6 and TRBJ1-1, the full variable domain reads DAGVTQSPTHLIKTRGQQVTLRCSPKSGHDTVSWYQQALGQGPQFIFQYYEEEERQRGNFPDRFSGHQFPNYSSELNVNALLLGDSALYLCASSLTGGTEAFFGQGTRLTVV.

Concerning this clone: At one end the junction does not follow the germline gene, possibly because of a read error. The genes are TRBV6-8 and TRBJ2-7, with TRBD1 identical over 12 bases. CDR3 length: 11 amino acids. Germline loops: CDR1 MNHGY, CDR2 SAAAGT. The CDR3 sequence is CASSRDRGHSF. The CDR3 region has the DNA TGTGCCAGCAGTAGGGACAGGGGGCACAGCTTC.

In its sample, this clone was seen a few times. The chain carries TRBV4-3 and TRBJ1-4, with D perhaps TRBD1 (6 bases). V lost 4 bases and J lost 4, with 16 bases in between. The CDR3 loop spans 16 amino acids. The germline gives CDR1 LGHNA, CDR2 YSLEER. As DNA, the CDR3 is TGCGCCAGCAGCCGTTTCGCTGGACAGCTTAATGAAAAACTGTTTTTT. Its translation: CASSRFAGQLNEKLFF.

This chain connects TRBV15 to TRBJ2-2; possibly TRBD2 for D (5 bases). V lost 0 bases and J 8 bases, leaving 7 bases between the germline ends. CDR3 length equals 13 residues. Germline V gene data show CDR1 as LNHNV and CDR2 as YYDKDF (reference sequence). The CDR3 here is CATSRDRGGELFF. The CDR3, as DNA: TGTGCCACCAGCAGAGATCGAGGGGGGGAGCTGTTTTTT.

The chain uses TRBV29-1 and TRBJ2-7; D is possibly TRBD2 (6 bases). V gave up 4 bases and J gave up 6 bases, with 10 bases separating them. Germline loops: CDR1 SQVTM, CDR2 ANQGSEA. The CDR3 is 11 residues long. CDR3 coding DNA: TGCAGCGTTGGGGCGGGGTTCGAGCAGTACTTC. Translated: CSVGAGFEQYF.

V usage is TRBV18 and J usage is TRBJ1-2; D is ambiguous. The CDR3 is 13 amino acids. The V gene's germline CDR1 is KGHSH and CDR2 LQKENI. Deletions cut 0 bases from V and 5 bases from J, with 7 bases between. CDR3 coding DNA: TGTGCCAGCTCACCACCGGGAGGTTATGGCTACACCTTC. Protein: CASSPPGGYGYTF.

The chain couples TRBV3-1 (or the pseudogene TRBV3-2) to TRBJ1-2; the D is unclear. The germline CDR1 and CDR2 sequences are LGHDT and YNNKEL (reference sequence). The CDR3 covers 15 residues. Deletions cut 0 bases from V and 4 bases from J, with 12 bases between. Here the CDR3 reads CASSQERRPTYGYTF. The DNA for the CDR3 is TGTGCCAGCAGCCAAGAGAGAAGGCCGACCTATGGCTACACCTTC.

J is TRBJ1-6 and V is TRBV9; D possibly corresponds to TRBD1 (6 bases). The CDR3 sequence is 14 residues long. Germline assignment: CDR1 SGDLS and CDR2 YYNGEE. V was shortened by 1 base and J by 7 bases, with 9 bases between the two germline ends. The CDR3 DNA follows: TGTGCCAGCAGCGTAAAGGGGGGCAATTCACCCCTCCACTTT. Protein sequence: CASSVKGGNSPLHF.

The chain couples TRBV29-1 to TRBJ1-1; perhaps TRBD1 as D (5 bases). V dropped 5 bases and J dropped 3 bases, with 16 bases sitting between them. In germline, CDR1 is SQVTM, CDR2 ANQGSEA. This CDR3 has 14 amino acids. CDR3 amino acids: CSVLEGLTYTEAFF. The CDR3 DNA is TGCAGCGTTTTAGAGGGGCTCACGTACACTGAAGCTTTCTTT.

The CDR3 sequence: CAWSSGTSGRAGTGELFF. The CDR3 DNA is TGTGCCTGGAGTTCCGGGACTAGCGGGAGGGCGGGCACCGGGGAGCTGTTTTTT. The chain recombines TRBV30 with TRBJ2-2; 16 bases agree with TRBD2. The V and J ends lost 2 bases and 4 bases, in that order; junction bases with no gene match: 7. CDR1 and CDR2 (germline): GTSNPN, SVGIG (reference sequence). This CDR3 region has 18 residues. The whole variable domain, filled in from reference TRBV30 and TRBJ2-2, reads SQTIHQWPATLVQPVGSPLSLECTVEGTSNPNLYWYRQAAGRGLQLLFYSVGIGQISSEVPQNLSASRPQDRQFILSSKKLLLSDSGFYLCAWSSGTSGRAGTGELFFGEGSRLTVL.

This chain joins TRBV2 and TRBJ1-2; the D is unclear. Trimming took off 6 bases at V and 13 bases at J, with 12 bases between the two ends. The CDR3 runs to 10 residues. From germline, CDR1 is SNHLY and CDR2 FYNNEI. The CDR3 DNA is TGTGCCAGCAGGCGCGGTGACTTCACCTTC. The encoded protein is CASRRGDFTF.

A single count supports this clone. The V and J genes are TRBV7-9 and TRBJ2-5; 9 nucleotides match TRBD1. Germline-derived CDR1 and CDR2 are SEHNR and FQNEAQ (reference sequence). The length of the CDR3 is 15 residues. J was trimmed by 4 bases and V by 5 bases; bases with no gene match: 8. This CDR3 reads CASSAPTGGGETQYF. For the CDR3, the DNA is TGTGCCAGCAGCGCCCCGACAGGGGGTGGAGAGACCCAGTACTTC.

The V call is TRBV6-2 or TRBV6-3, the J call TRBJ2-3; 13 bases line up with TRBD2. Germline V gene lookup returns CDR1 MNHEY and CDR2 SVGEGT. The CDR3 covers 17 residues. V was clipped by 6 bases and J by 6 bases; unmatched bases: 12. The CDR3 reads CASSPTLAGGPGDTQYF. CDR3 in DNA: TGTGCCAGCAGCCCTACACTAGCGGGAGGGCCGGGGGATACGCAGTATTTT.

The rearrangement uses TRBV10-1 and TRBJ1-2, with 7 bases lining up with TRBD1. The CDR3 is 13 amino acids. With V trimmed by 6 bases and J by 4 bases, 5 bases remained unmatched. CDR1 and CDR2 (germline): WNHNN, SYGVQD (reference sequence). CDR3 in amino acids: CASSYDRAYGYTF. For the CDR3, the DNA is TGCGCCAGCAGCTATGACAGGGCCTATGGCTACACCTTC.

J is TRBJ2-1 and V is TRBV2; TRBD2 aligns across 7 bases. Losses at the gene ends were 4 bases for V and 2 bases for J; bases not matched to a gene: 5. Germline CDR1 reads SNHLY; CDR2 reads FYNNEI. CDR3 length equals 15 residues. The CDR3 reads CASSGSGGPYNEQFF. CDR3 nucleotides: TGTGCCAGCAGTGGGTCGGGGGGACCCTACAATGAGCAGTTCTTC.

The rearrangement uses TRBV5-6 and TRBJ2-1, with a possible D match to TRBD2 (6 bases). From germline, CDR1 is SGHDT and CDR2 YYEEEE. This CDR3 contains 12 residues. V was trimmed by 4 bases and J by 8 bases, leaving 10 bases between them. The CDR3 spells CASSPERDEQFF. The CDR3 DNA reads TGTGCCAGCAGCCCGGAGCGGGATGAGCAGTTCTTC.

Here the CDR3 DNA reads TGTGCCAGCAGCCCTCAGACGGACATTCAGTACTTC. Its protein product is CASSPQTDIQYF. The rearrangement joins TRBV7-8 to TRBJ2-4; D gene uncertain. Trimming cost V 5 bases and J 8 bases, with 10 bases left between them. The germline gives CDR1 SGHVS, CDR2 FQNEAQ. This CDR3 is built from 12 residues.